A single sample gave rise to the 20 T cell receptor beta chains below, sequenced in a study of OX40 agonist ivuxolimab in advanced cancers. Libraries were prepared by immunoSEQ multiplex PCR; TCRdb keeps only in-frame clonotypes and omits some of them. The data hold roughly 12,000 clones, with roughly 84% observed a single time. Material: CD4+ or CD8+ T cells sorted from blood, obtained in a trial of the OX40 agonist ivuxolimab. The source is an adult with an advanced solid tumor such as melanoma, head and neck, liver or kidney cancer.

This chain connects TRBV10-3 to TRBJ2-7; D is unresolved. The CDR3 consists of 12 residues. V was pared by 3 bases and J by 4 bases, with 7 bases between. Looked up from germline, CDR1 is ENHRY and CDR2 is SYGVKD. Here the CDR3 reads CAISEASYEQYF. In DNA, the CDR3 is TGTGCCATCAGTGAAGCATCGTACGAGCAGTACTTC.

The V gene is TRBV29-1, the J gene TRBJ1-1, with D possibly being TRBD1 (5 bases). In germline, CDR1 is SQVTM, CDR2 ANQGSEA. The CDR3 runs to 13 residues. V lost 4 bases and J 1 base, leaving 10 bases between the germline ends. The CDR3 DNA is TGCAGCGTTGGCGACAGAGAGAACACTGAAGCTTTCTTT. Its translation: CSVGDRENTEAFF.

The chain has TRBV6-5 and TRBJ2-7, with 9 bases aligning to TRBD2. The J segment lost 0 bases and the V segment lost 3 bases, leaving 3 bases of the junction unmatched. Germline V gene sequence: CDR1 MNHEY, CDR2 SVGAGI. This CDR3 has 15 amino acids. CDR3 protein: CASSYLTSGSYEQYF. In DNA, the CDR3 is TGTGCCAGCAGTTATCTGACTAGCGGCTCCTACGAGCAGTACTTC.

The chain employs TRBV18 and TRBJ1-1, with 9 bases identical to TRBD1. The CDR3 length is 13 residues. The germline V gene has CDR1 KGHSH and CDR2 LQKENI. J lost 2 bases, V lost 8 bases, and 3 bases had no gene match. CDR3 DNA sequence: TGTGCCAGCACAGGGGGCCGTAACACTGAAGCTTTCTTT. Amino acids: CASTGGRNTEAFF.

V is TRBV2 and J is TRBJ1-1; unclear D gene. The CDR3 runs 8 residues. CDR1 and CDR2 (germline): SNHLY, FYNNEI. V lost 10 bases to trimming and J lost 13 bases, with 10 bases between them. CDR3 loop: CATPQGFF. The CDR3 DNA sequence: TGTGCCACCCCACAAGGTTTCTTT.

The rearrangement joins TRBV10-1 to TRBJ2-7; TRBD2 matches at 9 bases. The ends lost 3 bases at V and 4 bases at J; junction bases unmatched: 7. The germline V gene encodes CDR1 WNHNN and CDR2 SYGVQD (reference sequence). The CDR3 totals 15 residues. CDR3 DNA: TGCGCCAGCAGTGACCCGGCTAGCGGGGCTTACGAGCAGTACTTC. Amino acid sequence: CASSDPASGAYEQYF.

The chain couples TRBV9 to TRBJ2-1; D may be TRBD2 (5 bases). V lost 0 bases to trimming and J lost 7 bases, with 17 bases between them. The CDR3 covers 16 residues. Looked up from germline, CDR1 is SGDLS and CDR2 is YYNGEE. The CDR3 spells CASSVADGVLVNEQFF. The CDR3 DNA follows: TGTGCCAGCAGCGTAGCAGACGGGGTCCTAGTAAATGAGCAGTTCTTC. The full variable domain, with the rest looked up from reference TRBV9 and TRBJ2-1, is DSGVTQTPKHLITATGQRVTLRCSPRSGDLSVYWYQQSLDQGLQFLIQYYNGEERAKGNILERFSAQQFPDLHSELNLSSLELGDSALYFCASSVADGVLVNEQFFGPGTRLTVL.

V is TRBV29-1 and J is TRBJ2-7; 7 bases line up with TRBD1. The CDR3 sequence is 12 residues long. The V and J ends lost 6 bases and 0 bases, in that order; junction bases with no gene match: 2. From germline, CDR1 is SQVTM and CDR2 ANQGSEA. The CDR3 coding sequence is TGCAGCGTGGGACAGTCCTCCTACGAGCAGTACTTC. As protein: CSVGQSSYEQYF.

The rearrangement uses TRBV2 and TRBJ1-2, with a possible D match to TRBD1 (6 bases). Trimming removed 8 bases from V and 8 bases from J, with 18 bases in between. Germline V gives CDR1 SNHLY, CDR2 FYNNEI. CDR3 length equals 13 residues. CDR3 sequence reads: CASVSPGARGYTF. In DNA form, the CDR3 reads TGTGCCAGCGTATCCCCGGGGGCGCGGGGCTACACCTTC.

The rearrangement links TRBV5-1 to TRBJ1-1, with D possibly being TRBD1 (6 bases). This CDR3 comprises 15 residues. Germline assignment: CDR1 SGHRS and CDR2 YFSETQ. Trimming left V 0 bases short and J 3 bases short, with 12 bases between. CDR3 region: CASSLVGPGDTEAFF. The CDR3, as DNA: TGCGCCAGCAGCTTGGTAGGGCCAGGGGACACTGAAGCTTTCTTT. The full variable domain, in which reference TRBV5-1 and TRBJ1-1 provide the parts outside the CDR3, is KAGVTQTPRYLIKTRGQQVTLSCSPISGHRSVSWYQQTPGQGLQFLFEYFSETQRNKGNFPGRFSGRQFSNSRSEMNVSTLELGDSALYLCASSLVGPGDTEAFFGQGTRLTVV.

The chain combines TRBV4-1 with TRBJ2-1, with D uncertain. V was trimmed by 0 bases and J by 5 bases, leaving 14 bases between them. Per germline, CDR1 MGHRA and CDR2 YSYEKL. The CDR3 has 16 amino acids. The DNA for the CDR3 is TGCGCCAGCAGCCAAGATTTACCGGAACGGCACAATGAGCAGTTCTTC. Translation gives CASSQDLPERHNEQFF.

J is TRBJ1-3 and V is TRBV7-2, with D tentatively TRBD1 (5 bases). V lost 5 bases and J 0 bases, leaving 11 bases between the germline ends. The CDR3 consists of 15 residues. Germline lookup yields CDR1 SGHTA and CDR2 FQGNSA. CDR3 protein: CASSAGRISGNTIYF. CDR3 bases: TGTGCCAGCAGCGCGGGACGGATCTCTGGAAACACCATATATTTT.

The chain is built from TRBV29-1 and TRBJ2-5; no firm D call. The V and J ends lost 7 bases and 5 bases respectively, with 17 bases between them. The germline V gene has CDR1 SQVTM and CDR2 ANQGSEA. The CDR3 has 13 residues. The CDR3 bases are TGCAGCGCCATCAGAGGCCCCGGGGAGACCCAGTACTTC. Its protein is CSAIRGPGETQYF. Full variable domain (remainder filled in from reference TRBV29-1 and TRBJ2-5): SAVISQKPSRDICQRGTSLTIQCQVDSQVTMMFWYRQQPGQSLTLIATANQGSEATYESGFVIDKFPISRPNLTFSTLTVSNMSPEDSSIYLCSAIRGPGETQYFGPGTRLLVL.

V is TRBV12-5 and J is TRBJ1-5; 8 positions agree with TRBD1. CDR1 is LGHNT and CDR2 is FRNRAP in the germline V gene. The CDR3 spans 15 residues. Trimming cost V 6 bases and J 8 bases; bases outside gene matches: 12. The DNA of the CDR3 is TGTGCTAGTGGCCCCTACGGACAGGGACTTGAGCCCCAGCATTTT. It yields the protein CASGPYGQGLEPQHF.

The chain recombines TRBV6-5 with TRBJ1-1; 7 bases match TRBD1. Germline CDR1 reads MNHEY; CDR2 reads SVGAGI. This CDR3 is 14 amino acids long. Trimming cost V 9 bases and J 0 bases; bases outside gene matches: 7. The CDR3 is CASGTELMNTEAFF. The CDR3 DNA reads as TGTGCCAGTGGGACAGAACTGATGAACACTGAAGCTTTCTTT.

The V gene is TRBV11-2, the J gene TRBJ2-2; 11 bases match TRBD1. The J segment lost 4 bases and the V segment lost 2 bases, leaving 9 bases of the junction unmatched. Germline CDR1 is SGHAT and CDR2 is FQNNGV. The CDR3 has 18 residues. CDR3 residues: CASSLPGQGALSTGELFF. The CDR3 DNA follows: TGTGCCAGCAGCTTACCCGGACAGGGGGCATTGAGCACCGGGGAGCTGTTTTTT.

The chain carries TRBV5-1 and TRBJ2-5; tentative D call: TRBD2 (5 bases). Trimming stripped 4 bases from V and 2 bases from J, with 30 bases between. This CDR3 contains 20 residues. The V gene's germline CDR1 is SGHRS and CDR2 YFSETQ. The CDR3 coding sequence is TGCGCCAGCAGCCTACTCAGCGAGCCTACGGACGGGGAATTTCAAGAGACCCAGTACTTC. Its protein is CASSLLSEPTDGEFQETQYF.

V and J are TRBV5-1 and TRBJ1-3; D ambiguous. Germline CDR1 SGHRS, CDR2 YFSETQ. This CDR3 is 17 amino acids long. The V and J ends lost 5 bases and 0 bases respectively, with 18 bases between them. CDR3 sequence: CASRPYVDGISGNTIYF. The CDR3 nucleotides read TGCGCCAGCAGACCTTACGTTGACGGGATCTCTGGAAACACCATATATTTT.

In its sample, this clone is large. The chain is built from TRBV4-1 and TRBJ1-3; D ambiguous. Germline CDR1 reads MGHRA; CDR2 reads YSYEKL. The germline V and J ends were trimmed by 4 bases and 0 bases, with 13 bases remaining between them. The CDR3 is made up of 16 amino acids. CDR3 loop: CASSPERVPSGNTIYF. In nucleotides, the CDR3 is TGCGCCAGCAGCCCCGAGAGAGTCCCCTCTGGAAACACCATATATTTT.

CDR3 in amino acids: CASAGGHEQYF. The CDR3 region has the DNA TGTGCCAGCGCAGGGGGCCACGAGCAGTACTTC. The V call is TRBV2, the J call TRBJ2-7, with 8 bases aligning to TRBD1. Per the germline V gene, CDR1 is SNHLY and CDR2 is FYNNEI. J gave up 5 bases and V 8 bases, and 2 bases lay outside the gene matches. The CDR3 consists of 11 residues.